Sequencing of this TCR beta chain was carried out in a study of T cell changes during pregnancy in multiple sclerosis. Sequencing was performed with immunoSEQ multiplex PCR; in TCRdb, only in-frame clones are kept and a portion is missing. In the table there are some 59,000 clones, about 90% of which are singletons. Germline CDR1 reads LNHDA; CDR2 reads SQIVND (reference sequence). The CDR3 has 15 amino acids. V lost 6 bases, J lost 2 bases, and 7 bases stayed unmatched. The material was peripheral blood, obtained in the third trimester of pregnancy. V usage is TRBV19 and J usage is TRBJ1-2; 9 bases align to TRBD1. The clonotype comes from a female donor in good health, enrolled as a control in a pregnancy study. Here the CDR3 DNA reads TGTGCCAGTAGAACCGGGACAGGGTACAACTATGGCTACACCTTC. As protein: CASRTGTGYNYGYTF.